This note documents a single T cell receptor beta chain sequence. The sample originates from a study of blood T cell repertoires in COVID-19. About the study: Specimens from acute and convalescent COVID-19 originated in the United States, Italy and Spain. T cells, B-cell-depleted T cells, or PBMCs supplied cDNA or gDNA.

V was pared by 1 base and J by 1 base, with 4 bases between. This CDR3 contains 13 residues. The germline V gene encodes CDR1 MNHEY and CDR2 SMNVEV (reference sequence). Authors' data handling: It was from reference gene primer amplification that nucleated cell counts were estimated. Assay used: immunoSEQ multiplex PCR; TCRdb lists only in-frame clones, some missing. V and J calls and clone size are those listed in that table; D and trimming were worked out from the DNA. The table records roughly 77,000 clones, approximately 88% of them present only once. The rearrangement joins TRBV27 to TRBJ1-1; the D is unclear. Source material: peripheral blood. The TCR sequence derives from a human donor in a cohort sampled during active COVID-19. The CDR3 reads CASSLWQNTEAFF. DNA of the CDR3: TGTGCCAGCAGTTTATGGCAGAACACTGAAGCTTTCTTT.